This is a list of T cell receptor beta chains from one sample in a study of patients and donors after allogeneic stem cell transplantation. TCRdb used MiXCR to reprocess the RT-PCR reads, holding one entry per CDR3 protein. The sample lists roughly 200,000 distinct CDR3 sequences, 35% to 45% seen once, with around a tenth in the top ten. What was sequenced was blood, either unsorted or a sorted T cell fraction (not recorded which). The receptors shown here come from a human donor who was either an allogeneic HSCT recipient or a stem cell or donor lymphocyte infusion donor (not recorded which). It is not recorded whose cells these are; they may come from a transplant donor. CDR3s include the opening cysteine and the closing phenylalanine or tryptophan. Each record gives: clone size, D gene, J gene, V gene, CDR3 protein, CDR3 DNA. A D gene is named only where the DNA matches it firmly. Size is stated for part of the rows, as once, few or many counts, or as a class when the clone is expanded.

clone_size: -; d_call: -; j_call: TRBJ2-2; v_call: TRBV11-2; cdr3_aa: CASSSRRTANTGELFF; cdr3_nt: TGTGCCAGCAGCTCCCGGCGGACGGCGAACACCGGGGAGCTGTTTTTT
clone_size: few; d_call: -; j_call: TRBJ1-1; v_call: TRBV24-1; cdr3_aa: CATSQGNTEAFF; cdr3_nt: TGTGCCACCAGCCAAGGGAACACTGAAGCTTTCTTT
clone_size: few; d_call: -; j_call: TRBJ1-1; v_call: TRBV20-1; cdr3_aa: CSARERKNTEAFF; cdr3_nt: TGCAGTGCTAGAGAAAGGAAGAACACTGAAGCTTTCTTT
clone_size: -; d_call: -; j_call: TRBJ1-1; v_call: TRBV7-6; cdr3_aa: CASSLQERSEAFF; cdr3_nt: TGTGCCAGCAGCTTACAAGAACGGTCTGAAGCTTTCTTT
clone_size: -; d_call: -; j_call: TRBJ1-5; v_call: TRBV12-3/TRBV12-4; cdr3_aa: CASSSTQQGFNQPQHF; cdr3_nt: TGTGCCAGCAGTTCCACACAACAGGGATTTAATCAGCCCCAGCATTTT
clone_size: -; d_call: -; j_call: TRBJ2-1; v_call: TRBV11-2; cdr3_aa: CASSPKAHEQFF; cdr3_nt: TGTGCCAGCAGCCCGAAAGCCCACGAGCAGTTCTTC
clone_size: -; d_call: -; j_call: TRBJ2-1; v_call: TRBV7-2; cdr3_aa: CASSSQGGGEQFF; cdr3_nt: TGTGCCAGCAGCTCCCAGGGAGGGGGTGAGCAGTTCTTC
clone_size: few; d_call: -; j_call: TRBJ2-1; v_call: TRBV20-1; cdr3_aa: CSASAPRAYNEQFF; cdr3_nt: TGCAGTGCTAGCGCCCCCCGGGCCTACAATGAGCAGTTCTTC
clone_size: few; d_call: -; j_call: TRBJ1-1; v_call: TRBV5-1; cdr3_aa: CASSLAVQGRAFF; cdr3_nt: TGCGCCAGCAGCTTGGCCGTCCAGGGGCGGGCTTTCTTT
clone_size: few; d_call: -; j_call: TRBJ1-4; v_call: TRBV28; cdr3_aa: CASSLYPGVEKLFF; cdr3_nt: TGTGCCAGCAGTTTATACCCGGGGGTGGAAAAACTGTTTTTT
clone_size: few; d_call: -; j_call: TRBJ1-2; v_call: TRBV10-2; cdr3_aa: CASSGAGDYGYTF; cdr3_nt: TGCGCCAGCAGTGGAGCAGGGGACTATGGCTACACCTTC
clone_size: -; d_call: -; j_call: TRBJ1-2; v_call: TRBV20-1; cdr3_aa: CSARAPGAPPGYTF; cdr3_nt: TGCAGTGCTAGAGCCCCGGGGGCGCCACCCGGCTACACCTTC
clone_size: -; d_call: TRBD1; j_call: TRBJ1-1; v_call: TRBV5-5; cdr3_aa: CASSAGTGAQAFF; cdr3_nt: TGTGCCAGCAGCGCAGGGACAGGGGCGCAAGCTTTCTTT
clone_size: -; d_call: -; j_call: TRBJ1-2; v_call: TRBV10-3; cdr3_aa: CATPTTGAYNYGYTF; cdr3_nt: TGTGCCACTCCCACTACAGGAGCCTATAACTATGGCTACACCTTC
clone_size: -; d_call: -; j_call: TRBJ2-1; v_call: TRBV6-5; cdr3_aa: CASSVSGVLLKSNEQFF; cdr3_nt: TGTGCCAGCAGTGTCTCAGGGGTACTTCTTAAAAGCAATGAGCAGTTCTTC
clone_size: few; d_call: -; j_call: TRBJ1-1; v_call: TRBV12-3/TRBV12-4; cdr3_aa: CASSPRRTTGEAFF; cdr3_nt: TGTGCCAGCAGCCCTCGAAGGACGACCGGGGAAGCTTTCTTT
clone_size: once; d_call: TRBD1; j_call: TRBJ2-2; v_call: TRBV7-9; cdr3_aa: CASSPRGRGPTGELFF; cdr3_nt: TGTGCCAGCAGCCCTCGCGGCAGGGGGCCGACCGGGGAGCTGTTTTTT
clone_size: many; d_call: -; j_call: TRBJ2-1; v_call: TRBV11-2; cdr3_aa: CASSLAHNEQFF; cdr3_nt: TGTGCCAGCAGCTTAGCCCACAATGAGCAGTTCTTC
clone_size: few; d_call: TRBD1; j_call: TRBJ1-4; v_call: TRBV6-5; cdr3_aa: CASSYSGTEEKLFF; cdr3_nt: TGTGCCAGCAGTTACTCCGGGACAGAAGAAAAACTGTTTTTT
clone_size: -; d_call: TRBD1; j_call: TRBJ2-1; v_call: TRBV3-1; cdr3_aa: CASSQDKGASYNEQFF; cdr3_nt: TGTGCCAGCAGCCAAGATAAGGGGGCATCCTACAATGAGCAGTTCTTC
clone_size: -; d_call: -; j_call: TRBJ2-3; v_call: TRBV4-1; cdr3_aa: CASSQGSGPDSTDTQYF; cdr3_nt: TGCGCCAGCAGCCAAGGGTCGGGGCCGGATTCCACAGATACGCAGTATTTT
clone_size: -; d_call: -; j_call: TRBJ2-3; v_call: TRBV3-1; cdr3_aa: CASSQDYRFTDTQYF; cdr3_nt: TGTGCCAGCAGCCAAGACTACAGGTTTACAGATACGCAGTATTTT
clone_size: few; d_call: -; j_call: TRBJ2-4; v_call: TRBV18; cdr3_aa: CASSTASGAGNIQYF; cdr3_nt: TGTGCCAGCTCCACGGCCTCCGGGGCGGGAAACATTCAGTACTTC
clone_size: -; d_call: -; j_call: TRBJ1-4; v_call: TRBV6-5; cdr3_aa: CASTRDGAANEKLFF; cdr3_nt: TGTGCCAGCACCAGGGACGGGGCGGCTAATGAAAAACTGTTTTTT
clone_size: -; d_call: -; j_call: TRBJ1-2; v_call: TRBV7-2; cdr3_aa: CASSPLRDGYTF; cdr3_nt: TGTGCCAGCAGCCCCCTTAGGGATGGCTACACCTTC
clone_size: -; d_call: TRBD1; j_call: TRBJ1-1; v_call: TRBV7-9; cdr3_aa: CASSGQGWTEAFF; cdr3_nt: TGTGCCAGCAGCGGACAGGGATGGACTGAAGCTTTCTTT
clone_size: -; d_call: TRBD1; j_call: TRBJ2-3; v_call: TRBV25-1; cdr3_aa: CASSDPDRDTQYF; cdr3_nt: TGTGCCAGCAGTGACCCTGACAGGGACACGCAGTATTTT
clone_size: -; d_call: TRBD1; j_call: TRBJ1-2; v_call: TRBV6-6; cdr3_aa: CASSYSPGTGGGYTF; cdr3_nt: TGTGCCAGCAGTTACTCTCCCGGGACAGGGGGCGGCTACACCTTC
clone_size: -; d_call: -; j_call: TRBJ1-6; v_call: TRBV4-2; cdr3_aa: CASSQERVGSPLHF; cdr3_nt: TGTGCCAGCAGCCAAGAAAGGGTGGGTTCACCCCTCCACTTT
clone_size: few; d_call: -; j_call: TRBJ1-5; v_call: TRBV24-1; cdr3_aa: CATSPGGLAGPQHF; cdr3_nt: TGTGCCACCAGTCCCGGGGGGTTAGCGGGGCCCCAGCATTTT
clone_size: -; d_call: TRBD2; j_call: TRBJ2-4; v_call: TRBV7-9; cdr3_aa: CASSLTRGGMAPKYIQYF; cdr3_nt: TGTGCCAGCAGCCTAACCCGGGGAGGGATGGCCCCTAAGTACATTCAGTACTTC
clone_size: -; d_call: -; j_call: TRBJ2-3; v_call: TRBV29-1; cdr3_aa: CSVDPLGTDTQYF; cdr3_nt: TGCAGCGTTGATCCATTGGGTACAGATACGCAGTATTTT
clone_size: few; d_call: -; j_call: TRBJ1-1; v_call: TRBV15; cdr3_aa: CATSQGGGYTTTEAFF; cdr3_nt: TGTGCCACCAGCCAAGGCGGGGGTTATACGACGACTGAAGCTTTCTTT
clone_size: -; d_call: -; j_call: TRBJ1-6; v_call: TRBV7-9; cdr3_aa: CASSTTSRDKSDSPLHF; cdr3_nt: TGTGCCAGCAGCACCACGTCCCGGGACAAGAGCGATTCACCCCTCCACTTT
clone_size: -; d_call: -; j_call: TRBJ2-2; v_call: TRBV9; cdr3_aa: CASSVDRVGTGELFF; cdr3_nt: TGTGCCAGCAGCGTAGACAGGGTGGGGACCGGGGAGCTGTTTTTT
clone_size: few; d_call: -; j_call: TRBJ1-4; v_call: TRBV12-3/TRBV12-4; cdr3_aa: CASSGDSGGGEKLFF; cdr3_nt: TGTGCCAGCAGTGGGGATTCTGGGGGCGGTGAAAAACTGTTTTTT
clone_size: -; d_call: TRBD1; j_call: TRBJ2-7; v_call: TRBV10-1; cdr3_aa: CATLPRDRHHEQYF; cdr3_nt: TGCGCCACCTTACCCCGGGACAGGCACCACGAGCAGTACTTC
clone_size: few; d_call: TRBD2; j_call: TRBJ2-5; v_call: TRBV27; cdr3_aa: CASSTGLAGAQETQYF; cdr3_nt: TGTGCCAGCAGCACCGGACTAGCGGGGGCCCAAGAGACCCAGTACTTC
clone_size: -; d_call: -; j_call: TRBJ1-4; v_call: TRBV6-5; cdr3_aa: CASSYSIQGEKLFF; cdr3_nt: TGTGCCAGCAGTTACTCGATACAGGGCGAAAAACTGTTTTTT
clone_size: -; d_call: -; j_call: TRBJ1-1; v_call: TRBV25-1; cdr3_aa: CASSEWVIGGNTEAFF; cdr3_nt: TGTGCCAGCAGTGAATGGGTCATCGGGGGAAACACTGAAGCTTTCTTT
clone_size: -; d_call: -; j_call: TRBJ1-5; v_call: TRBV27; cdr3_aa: CASSPQGLSNQPQHF; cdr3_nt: TGTGCCAGCAGTCCTCAGGGCCTGTCCAATCAGCCCCAGCATTTT
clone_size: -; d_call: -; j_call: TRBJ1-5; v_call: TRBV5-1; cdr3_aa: CASSSGTPNQPQHF; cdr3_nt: TGCGCCAGCAGCTCCGGGACCCCCAATCAGCCCCAGCATTTT